This T cell receptor (beta chain) was sequenced for a study of cytomegalovirus exposure and HLA in healthy donors. This CDR3 spans 15 amino acids. Trimming shortened V by 0 bases and J by 11 bases, and 17 bases separated the two germline ends. Germline V lookup: CDR1 LNHNV, CDR2 YYDKDF (reference sequence). The PCR ran on 60 Vbeta and 13 Jbeta primers. Some clones are missing from TCRdb's copy, which holds only in-frame ones; the method was immunoSEQ multiplex PCR. The table records approximately 86,000 clones, about 71% of them present only once. The receptor was isolated from a man aged 55 to 70 in good health and CMV-seronegative. Sequencing input: PBMCs. The rearrangement links TRBV15 to TRBJ1-5; possible D gene TRBD1, 5 bases. CDR3 region: CATSRDGGDLASQHF. CDR3 DNA sequence: TGTGCCACCAGCAGAGATGGAGGGGACCTCGCGTCCCAGCATTTT.